These T cell receptor beta chains were read from a single sample in a study of neoadjuvant anti-PD-1 for oral cavity cancer. Assay: immunoSEQ multiplex PCR; the TCRdb copy retains only in-frame clones and omits some. The sample yields approximately 8,400 clones, 75% to 85% seen once. The material was PBMCs, obtained after nivolumab (anti-PD-1) treatment. The source of these receptors is a person aged 35-79 years with oral cavity squamous cell carcinoma. Both conserved end residues are trimmed from each CDR3. The order of the fields is V gene, clone size, CDR3 protein. Expanded clones get a size class; other rows say once, few or many, or leave the size out.

TRBV5-1 . ASSTNADNEQF
TRBV2 . ASRRLAGGDNEQF
TRBV19 once ASSDPGQGFGYT
TRBV5-4 . ASSWGGGSEQF
TRBV6-5 . ASSPDRGGEQF
TRBV7-9 . ASSLVGGFGEAF
TRBV30 few AWRAGHSNQPQH
TRBV14 . ASSQESYGVGRSGANVLT
TRBV18 . ASSPLDGTNTIY
TRBV27 . ASYSLGIQGRTGELF
TRBV9 once ASSVGGIETQY
TRBV5-8 few ASSGGLEQVNTEAF
TRBV15 . ATRRGRGSYNEQF
TRBV5-4 . ASSLAGRGQETQY
TRBV9 few ASSPRGQTGELF
TRBV7-3 . ASSPRLASSTDTQY
TRBV9 . ASSVGRTGPVLGELF
TRBV5-1 . ASSNGQASTNEKLF
TRBV9 . ASSVGPNQETQY
TRBV10-3 . AISPDRGSGNTIY
TRBV13 . ASSLRQASYEQY
TRBV7-7 . ASSKGLAQGQQF
TRBV5-1 . ASSFRIQETQY
TRBV5-1 . ASSLAGHSSQETQY
TRBV7-9 few ASSLTSGGSTDTQY
TRBV5-4 few ASSRGRSSGAYSPLH
TRBV2 . ASSPRLAGGDTQY
TRBV7-2 . ASSLAFLAGEQF